This is a list of T cell receptor beta chains from one sample in a study of T cell repertoires in cytomegalovirus infection. No antigen has been assigned to these receptors. Via MiXCR, TCRdb re-called the reads, giving one row per CDR3 protein. The repertoire holds 570,000 or so distinct CDR3 sequences, with under 45% as singletons. The starting material was cultured PBMCs, obtained from culture after CMV antigen stimulation. These receptors were collected from a human donor in good health (CMV status not recorded). Some clones in this sample may be carry-over from other donors' samples. CDR3s include the opening cysteine and the closing phenylalanine or tryptophan. The D gene is left open where the match is weak. Only part of the rows carry a size: once, few, many, or a class if the clone is expanded.

>TRBJ2-7|.|TRBV24-1|.
CATSDGNVWGAYEQYF
>TRBJ2-1|.|TRBV2|.
CASSPTDEQFF
>TRBJ2-7|few|TRBV7-2|.
CASSSTGGATYEQYF
>TRBJ1-1|.|TRBV12-3/TRBV12-4|.
CASSPSDREAFF
>TRBJ1-1|.|TRBV7-9|TRBD1
CASSLDRGSPEAFF
>TRBJ2-1|few|TRBV7-9|.
CASSSLDTRGDEQFF
>TRBJ2-1|.|TRBV5-1|.
CASSPGPGRGYNEQFF
>TRBJ2-1|.|TRBV6-2/TRBV6-3|.
CASSYSRREQFF
>TRBJ2-5|.|TRBV12-3/TRBV12-4|TRBD2
CASSLAPGGPEFETQYF
>TRBJ2-3|many|TRBV7-2|.
CASSPVTYTDTQYF
>TRBJ1-5|.|TRBV19|TRBD1
CASSSGRGGRNQPQHF
>TRBJ2-1|.|TRBV27|TRBD1
CASSFIDRVNNEQFF
>TRBJ1-1|.|TRBV4-1|.
CASSHDRGWVEAFF
>TRBJ2-7|.|TRBV7-9|TRBD1
CASSLDRAGNEQYF
>TRBJ2-2|.|TRBV15|TRBD1
CATSRQGSRNTGELFF
>TRBJ2-1|few|TRBV11-2|.
CASSSRSRDGNWNEQFF
>TRBJ1-1|few|TRBV7-2|TRBD1
CASSNRQGTEAFF
>TRBJ2-4|.|TRBV27|.
CASSLTQGYIQYF
>TRBJ2-7|.|TRBV7-9|.
CASSLEAHEQYF
>TRBJ2-3|few|TRBV4-1|.
CASSDKAGARMDTQYF
>TRBJ2-1|.|TRBV6-2/TRBV6-3|TRBD2
CASKGWGREGPDNEQFF
>TRBJ1-2|many|TRBV7-2|.
CASSPQQGLGYGYTF
>TRBJ2-1|few|TRBV12-5|.
CASGLYRAPWDEQFF
>TRBJ2-7|few|TRBV11-3|TRBD2
CASSREGLDEQYF
>TRBJ2-1|.|TRBV6-2/TRBV6-3|.
CASSDAARDPPNNEQFF
>TRBJ2-1|.|TRBV11-2|TRBD2
CASSLGTSGGNEQFF
>TRBJ2-5|few|TRBV7-2|TRBD2
CASSSTGLARGTQYF
>TRBJ1-2|.|TRBV5-4|.
CASSPGRGDNYGYTF
>TRBJ2-2|.|TRBV7-6|.
CASRMTATGELFF
>TRBJ2-5|.|TRBV6-1|TRBD2
CASSEEWAGGPRVTQYF
>TRBJ2-1|.|TRBV7-2|TRBD2
CASSLLAGGQVEQFF
>TRBJ2-5|few|TRBV12-5|.
CASGLASRGPQETQYF
>TRBJ1-3|many|TRBV7-2|.
CASSFDGSSGNTIYF
>TRBJ2-3|.|TRBV5-1|TRBD2
CASTLISGGTDTQYF
>TRBJ2-1|.|TRBV27|.
CASSLIRGRPFF
>TRBJ2-1|.|TRBV14|TRBD2
CASSQPGTSGGNNEQFF
>TRBJ2-7|.|TRBV7-2|TRBD1
CASSLTGGSEQYF
>TRBJ1-4|.|TRBV6-1|TRBD1
CAVQTGWDEKLFF
>TRBJ2-7|few|TRBV7-9|TRBD1
CASSFWTGDSYEQYF
>TRBJ2-1|few|TRBV4-1|.
CASSQSPGDEQFF
>TRBJ2-1|few|TRBV7-6|TRBD2
CASSFRTSGRGEQFF
>TRBJ2-1|few|TRBV24-1|TRBD2
CATSAVAGGPDEQFF
>TRBJ2-7|few|TRBV12-3/TRBV12-4|.
CASTTGYVREQYF
>TRBJ1-1|.|TRBV4-1|.
CASSQRTFNTEAFF